This T cell receptor (beta chain) was sequenced during a study of T cells in Graves' hyperthyroidism and ophthalmopathy. About the research overall: Blood from the periphery was taken at initial diagnosis, before any treatment. Notes on the study in general: The model forecast ophthalmopathy, anticipating it by a median about 6.5 months before onset.

Patients were aged 18 to 65, had disease duration under 2 months, and had newly diagnosed hyperthyroidism. Amplification targeted TCR beta CDR3 regions from RNA transcripts. The TCR CDR3 first-round RT-PCR relied on the HTBI primer set. TCRdb processed the multiplex PCR reads anew with MiXCR; each CDR3 protein has one entry. This table holds 500,000 to 600,000 distinct CDR3 sequences, around 17% found once. This clonotype came up many times. Its antigen is not identified. V lost 2 bases, J lost 5 bases, and 12 bases lay in between. This CDR3 contains 14 residues. Germline-derived CDR1 and CDR2 are MNHNS and SASEGT.

The chain uses TRBV6-1 and TRBJ1-2; D gene ambiguous. The sequencing input was blood. The sequence was collected from a woman between 18 and 29 years old with Graves' hyperthyroidism. The CDR3 region is CASSELAGRYGYTF. The CDR3 DNA is TGTGCCAGCAGTGAACTAGCGGGCAGATATGGCTACACCTTC.